Described below is a single T cell receptor (beta chain) sequence and its context. Thawed, overnight-rested PBMC were stained with GMM-loaded CD1B tetramer, viability dye and anti-CD3, then sorted. C32 glucose monomycolate from Rhodococcus equi was loaded onto the CD1B tetramers. Sequencing was performed with immunoSEQ multiplex PCR; in TCRdb, only in-frame clones are kept and a portion is missing. The table includes some 90,000 clones, roughly 91% detected once. Germline lookup yields CDR1 SGHVS and CDR2 FNYEAQ. V lost 1 base, J lost 0 bases, and 20 bases lay in between. The CDR3 has 19 amino acids. The entry originates in a study of T cells in tuberculosis.

The TCR originated in an adult woman with latent tuberculosis. Sequencing was done on a sample of CD1b-GMM tetramer-negative cells sorted from PBMCs. The V gene is TRBV7-6, the J gene TRBJ2-3; the D gene is possibly TRBD2 (6 bases). CDR3 amino acids: CASSLVREQRVGSTDTQYF. The CDR3 region has the DNA TGTGCCAGCAGCTTAGTACGGGAGCAGCGGGTAGGAAGCACAGATACGCAGTATTTT.